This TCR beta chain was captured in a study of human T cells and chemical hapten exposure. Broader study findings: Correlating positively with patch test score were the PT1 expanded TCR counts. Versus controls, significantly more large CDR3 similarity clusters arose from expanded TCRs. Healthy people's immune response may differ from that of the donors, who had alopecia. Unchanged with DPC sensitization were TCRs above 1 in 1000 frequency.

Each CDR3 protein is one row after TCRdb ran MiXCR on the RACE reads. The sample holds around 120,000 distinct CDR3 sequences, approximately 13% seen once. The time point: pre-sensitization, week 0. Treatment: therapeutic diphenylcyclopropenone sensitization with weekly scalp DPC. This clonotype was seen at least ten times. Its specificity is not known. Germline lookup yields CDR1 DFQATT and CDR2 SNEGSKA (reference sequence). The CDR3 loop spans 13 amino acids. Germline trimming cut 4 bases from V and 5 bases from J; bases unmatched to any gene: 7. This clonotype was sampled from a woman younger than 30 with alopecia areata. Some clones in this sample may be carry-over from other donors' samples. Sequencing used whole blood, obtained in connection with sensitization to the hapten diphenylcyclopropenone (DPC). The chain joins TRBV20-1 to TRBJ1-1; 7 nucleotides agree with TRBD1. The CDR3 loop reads CSAKGPQGTEAFF. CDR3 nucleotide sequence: TGCAGTGCTAAGGGGCCACAGGGGACTGAAGCTTTCTTT.